These 27 T cell receptor beta chains were sequenced from one sample in a study of cytomegalovirus exposure and HLA in healthy donors. Both 60 Vbeta primers and 13 Jbeta primers went into the PCR. Sequenced by immunoSEQ multiplex PCR; TCRdb stores in-frame clones only, minus some. Of about 110,000 clones detected, 70% to 80% appear once; the ten largest clones hold roughly 4.2%. The specimen was PBMCs. All receptors come from a woman between 40 and 50 years old in good health and CMV-seropositive.

The genes are TRBV7-8 and TRBJ2-4; D perhaps matches TRBD2 (5 bases). Germline loops: CDR1 SGHVS, CDR2 FQNEAQ. The CDR3 spans 14 residues. Trimming removed 5 bases at V and 2 bases at J, with 10 bases between. The CDR3 spells CASSKRETKNIQYF. The CDR3 DNA is TGTGCCAGCAGCAAGAGGGAGACCAAAAACATTCAGTACTTC.

The chain recombines TRBV18 with TRBJ2-7; D might be TRBD2 (5 bases). This CDR3 contains 16 residues. The V end lost 4 bases, the J end lost 6 bases, and 22 bases lay between the germline ends. The germline V gene has CDR1 KGHSH and CDR2 LQKENI. CDR3: CASSLAPVRVQGEQYF. In nucleotides, the CDR3 is TGTGCCAGCTCACTCGCCCCCGTGAGGGTACAAGGCGAGCAGTACTTC. The entire variable domain, with the rest obtained from reference TRBV18 and TRBJ2-7, is as follows: NAGVMQNPRHLVRRRGQEARLRCSPMKGHSHVYWYRQLPEEGLKFMVYLQKENIIDESGMPKERFSAEFPKEGPSILRIQQVVRGDSAAYFCASSLAPVRVQGEQYFGPGTRLTVT.

The V gene is TRBV21-1, the J gene TRBJ2-1; the table's D gene call, TRBD2, was not cross checked with the DNA. TRBV21-1 has pseudogene status. CDR3 length: 15 amino acids. This CDR3 reads CASSTTSGANNEQFF. CDR3 nucleotide sequence: TGTGCCAGCAGCACAACTAGCGGGGCGAACAATGAGCAGTTCTTC.

This clone was seen only once. The same CDR3 can be traced to other DNA sequences in this sample. This chain links TRBV4-1 with TRBJ1-1; possible D gene TRBD1, 5 bases. CDR1 MGHRA and CDR2 YSYEKL come from the germline V gene. V gave up 0 bases and J gave up 4 bases, with 9 bases separating them. The CDR3 loop spans 14 amino acids. The CDR3 loop is CASSQDTGGTEAFF. The CDR3 DNA reads as TGCGCCAGCAGCCAAGATACGGGGGGCACTGAAGCTTTCTTT.

The chain couples TRBV5-1 to TRBJ2-2; the match to TRBD2 covers 15 bases. The V gene end was trimmed by 2 bases and the J gene end by 3 bases; junction bases not matched to a gene: 5. Per the germline V gene, CDR1 is SGHRS and CDR2 is YFSETQ. CDR3 size: 18 residues. DNA for the CDR3: TGCGCCAGCAGCTTCGGGACTAGCGGGGGGCGGTACACCGGGGAGCTGTTTTTT. It codes for CASSFGTSGGRYTGELFF. Looking up the rest from reference TRBV5-1 and TRBJ2-2 gives the full variable domain: KAGVTQTPRYLIKTRGQQVTLSCSPISGHRSVSWYQQTPGQGLQFLFEYFSETQRNKGNFPGRFSGRQFSNSRSEMNVSTLELGDSALYLCASSFGTSGGRYTGELFFGEGSRLTVL.

The V call is TRBV9, the J call TRBJ1-2; D unresolved. The V end lost 5 bases, the J end lost 3 bases, and 8 bases lay between the germline ends. The CDR3 covers 12 residues. Germline CDR1 and CDR2: SGDLS and YYNGEE. The CDR3 DNA reads TGTGCCAGCAGTAAGCAGGACTATGGCTACACCTTC. Its translation: CASSKQDYGYTF. The whole variable domain, filled in from reference TRBV9 and TRBJ1-2, reads DSGVTQTPKHLITATGQRVTLRCSPRSGDLSVYWYQQSLDQGLQFLIQYYNGEERAKGNILERFSAQQFPDLHSELNLSSLELGDSALYFCASSKQDYGYTFGSGTRLTVV.

The V gene is TRBV7-6, the J gene TRBJ2-3; a possible D gene is TRBD1 (5 bases). Germline lookup yields CDR1 SGHVS and CDR2 FNYEAQ. The V end lost 1 base, the J end lost 1 base, and 15 bases lay between the germline ends. The CDR3 extends over 17 amino acids. The CDR3 loop reads CASSLESQRGGTDTQYF. The CDR3 DNA reads TGTGCCAGCAGCTTAGAGTCGCAAAGGGGTGGCACAGATACGCAGTATTTT.

This chain connects TRBV4-1 to TRBJ2-4; 7 bases agree with TRBD1. V was clipped by 0 bases and J by 10 bases; unmatched bases: 9. Germline CDR1 is MGHRA and CDR2 is YSYEKL. The length of the CDR3 is 15 residues. CDR3 residues: CASSQDPWTGGIQYF. CDR3 bases: TGCGCCAGCAGCCAAGATCCCTGGACAGGTGGGATTCAGTACTTC.

The chain is built from TRBV4-3 and TRBJ1-6, with D possibly being TRBD1 (6 bases). The CDR3 covers 16 residues. Trimming pared 0 bases from V and 8 bases from J, leaving 14 bases between. The germline V gene encodes CDR1 LGHNA and CDR2 YSLEER. The CDR3 DNA reads as TGCGCCAGCAGCCAAGATTCACAGGGTCTTCATTCACCCCTCCACTTT. This encodes CASSQDSQGLHSPLHF.

This chain's CDR3 is CASSPRGRGLGNTIYF. CDR3 bases: TGTGCCAGCAGCCCACGAGGGCGCGGATTGGGAAACACCATATATTTT. The V gene is TRBV9, the J gene TRBJ1-3; D not resolved. Germline CDR1 reads SGDLS; CDR2 reads YYNGEE. CDR3 length: 16 amino acids. V lost 4 bases and J lost 4, with 18 bases in between.

The chain uses TRBV27 and TRBJ2-1, with 7 positions matching TRBD1. The CDR3 is 14 residues long. V lost 7 bases to trimming and J lost 8 bases; unmatched junction nucleotides: 11. The germline V gene encodes CDR1 MNHEY and CDR2 SMNVEV (reference sequence). In DNA, the CDR3 is TGTGCCAGCAAACCGAACAGGGGCGATGATGAGCAGTTCTTC. The encoded protein is CASKPNRGDDEQFF.

The chain employs TRBV4-1 and TRBJ2-5; a weak D match, TRBD2 (6 bases). Looked up from germline, CDR1 is MGHRA and CDR2 is YSYEKL. CDR3 length: 14 residues. V was clipped by 1 base and J by 5 bases, with 11 bases between them. CDR3 loop: CASSQVGGKETQYF. In DNA, the CDR3 is TGCGCCAGCAGCCAAGTGGGAGGAAAGGAGACCCAGTACTTC.

V usage is TRBV30 and J usage is TRBJ2-2; TRBD2 aligns across 7 bases. Germline CDR1 GTSNPN, CDR2 SVGIG (reference sequence). The CDR3 has 14 amino acids. The trim removed 3 bases at V and 2 bases at J, leaving 3 bases unmatched. The DNA for the CDR3 is TGTGCCTGGAGCGGGAGGACTAACACCGGGGAGCTGTTTTTT. Translation: CAWSGRTNTGELFF.

The chain links TRBV6-5 to TRBJ2-2, with D unresolved. Germline values: CDR1 MNHEY, CDR2 SVGAGI. The CDR3 has 14 amino acids. The V gene lost 0 bases and the J gene lost 3 bases, with 5 bases spanning the gap. The CDR3 nucleotides are TGTGCCAGCAGTTACTCTGAGTACACCGGGGAGCTGTTTTTT. It yields the protein CASSYSEYTGELFF.

The genes are TRBV5-8 and TRBJ2-1; TRBD1 matches at 11 bases. Per the germline V gene, CDR1 is SGHTS and CDR2 is YDEGEE. With V trimmed by 1 base and J by 4 bases, 1 base remained unmatched. The CDR3 consists of 15 residues. The CDR3 DNA reads as TGTGCCAGCAGCTTGCGGGACAGGGGGTACAATGAGCAGTTCTTC. Translated, it gives CASSLRDRGYNEQFF.

The chain combines TRBV11-3 with TRBJ1-1; TRBD1 matches at 7 bases. This CDR3 region has 15 residues. With V trimmed by 4 bases and J by 1 base, 6 bases remained unmatched. The germline CDR1 and CDR2 sequences are SGHNT and YENEEA. Here the CDR3 reads CASSSTGFGNTEAFF. The CDR3 DNA follows: TGTGCCAGCAGCTCGACAGGGTTTGGGAACACTGAAGCTTTCTTT.

The chain links TRBV19 to TRBJ2-6, with D uncertain. This CDR3 has 16 residues. Germline-derived CDR1 and CDR2 are LNHDA and SQIVND (reference sequence). The ends were cut back, 6 bases at V and 1 base at J, with 13 bases in the middle. CDR3 coding DNA: TGTGCCAGTAGAACCACCGGCGGTTCTGGGGCCAACGTCCTGACTTTC. Translated, it gives CASRTTGGSGANVLTF.

This clone was seen only a few times. V gene TRBV5-1 combines with J gene TRBJ1-4; 10 bases are shared with TRBD1. There are 17 residues in the CDR3. Germline CDR1 and CDR2: SGHRS and YFSETQ. V was pared by 3 bases and J by 0 bases, with 5 bases of the junction left unmatched. The chain's CDR3 is CASSSDRGGATNEKLFF. The CDR3 bases are TGCGCCAGCAGCTCGGACAGGGGGGGCGCAACTAATGAAAAACTGTTTTTT.

The rearrangement links TRBV4-2 to TRBJ2-1; TRBD2 matches 13 bases. The germline V gene has CDR1 LGHNA and CDR2 YNFKEQ. The length of the CDR3 is 15 residues. J gave up 8 bases and V 4 bases, and 5 bases lay outside the gene matches. The CDR3 here is CASSPGTSGVYEQFF. CDR3 DNA: TGTGCCAGCAGCCCTGGGACTAGCGGGGTATATGAGCAGTTCTTC.

The V and J genes are TRBV13 and TRBJ1-5; TRBD1 matches at 9 bases. Looked up from germline, CDR1 is PRHDT and CDR2 is FYEKMQ (reference sequence). After removal of 3 bases from V and 2 bases from J, the junction contained 8 bases not matched to a gene. CDR3 length: 17 residues. The DNA for the CDR3 is TGTGCCAGCAGCTTGGGACAGGGCGGGGTAGGCAATCAGCCCCAGCATTTT. Protein: CASSLGQGGVGNQPQHF.

The V call is TRBV6-5, the J call TRBJ1-2; D remains ambiguous. This CDR3 contains 14 residues. CDR1 is MNHEY and CDR2 is SVGAGI in the germline V gene. Trimming cost V 4 bases and J 0 bases, with 9 bases left between them. The CDR3 reads CASSSREANYGYTF. As DNA, the CDR3 is TGTGCCAGCAGTTCTCGGGAAGCTAACTATGGCTACACCTTC.

The chain links TRBV5-1 to TRBJ2-5; maybe TRBD1 (6 bases). V was shortened by 4 bases and J by 2 bases, with 18 bases between the two germline ends. This CDR3 contains 16 residues. Germline CDR1 is SGHRS and CDR2 is YFSETQ. The CDR3 is CASSADTGHKQETQYF. CDR3 nucleotide sequence: TGCGCCAGCAGCGCAGACACGGGACATAAACAAGAGACCCAGTACTTC.

Notes on this clone: Other DNA sequences from this sample encode an identical CDR3 as well. CDR3 protein: CASSEFGTDNSPLHF. CDR3 in DNA: TGTGCCAGCAGTGAATTCGGGACAGATAATTCACCCCTCCACTTT. The chain links TRBV6-1 to TRBJ1-6; 7 bases line up with TRBD1. The CDR3 runs to 15 residues. Germline CDR1 MNHNS, CDR2 SASEGT. Trimming at V came to 2 bases and at J to 5 bases, leaving 3 bases not matched to a gene.

The V call is TRBV6-6, the J call TRBJ2-7; 8 bases match TRBD1. J was trimmed by 5 bases and V by 2 bases; bases with no gene match: 8. Per germline, CDR1 MNHNY and CDR2 SVGAGI (reference sequence). CDR3 length: 15 residues. The DNA of the CDR3 is TGTGCCAGCAGTTACGCCCGGACAGGGAGGAACGAGCAGTACTTC. This codes for CASSYARTGRNEQYF.

CDR3 region: CASSLVVGEDTEAFF. CDR3 nucleotide sequence: TGCGCCAGCAGCTTGGTGGTGGGAGAGGACACTGAAGCTTTCTTT. This sequence joins TRBV5-1 and TRBJ1-1; the D is unclear. CDR3 size: 15 residues. From germline, CDR1 is SGHRS and CDR2 YFSETQ. The V end lost 0 bases, the J end lost 3 bases, and 12 bases lay between the germline ends.

The gene calls are TRBV18 and TRBJ2-3, with TRBD2 matching 7 bases. CDR3 length equals 15 residues. CDR1 is KGHSH, CDR2 LQKENI, per germline. J gave up 0 bases and V 4 bases, and 4 bases lay outside the gene matches. CDR3 DNA: TGTGCCAGCTCACTCGTGGGGGGGAGCACAGATACGCAGTATTTT. This encodes CASSLVGGSTDTQYF.

The sample holds a few counts of this clone. The chain links TRBV15 to TRBJ2-1, with 9 positions matching TRBD2. CDR3 length: 16 residues. V lost 0 bases, J lost 6 bases, and 6 bases stayed unmatched. The germline gives CDR1 LNHNV, CDR2 YYDKDF (reference sequence). This CDR3 is CATSRDPSGRSNEQFF. CDR3 DNA sequence: TGTGCCACCAGCAGAGATCCCAGCGGGAGGTCCAATGAGCAGTTCTTC.